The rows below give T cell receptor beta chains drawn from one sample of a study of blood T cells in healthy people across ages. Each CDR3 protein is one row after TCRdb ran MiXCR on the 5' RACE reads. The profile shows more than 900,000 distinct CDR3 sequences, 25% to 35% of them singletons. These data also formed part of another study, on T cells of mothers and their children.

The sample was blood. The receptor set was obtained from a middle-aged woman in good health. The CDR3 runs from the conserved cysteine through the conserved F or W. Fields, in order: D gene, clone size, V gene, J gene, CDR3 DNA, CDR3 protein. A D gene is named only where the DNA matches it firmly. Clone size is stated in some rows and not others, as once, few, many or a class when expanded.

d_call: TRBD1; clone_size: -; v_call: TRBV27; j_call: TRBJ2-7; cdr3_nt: TGTGCCGGCAGTTTTGAGGGGGCTTCCTACGAGCAGTACTTC; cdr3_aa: CAGSFEGASYEQYF
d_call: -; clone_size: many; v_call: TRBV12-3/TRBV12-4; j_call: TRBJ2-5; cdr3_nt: TGTGCCAGCAGTTTATCTCTGGGGGCGCTTAAGACCCAGTACTTC; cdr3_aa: CASSLSLGALKTQYF
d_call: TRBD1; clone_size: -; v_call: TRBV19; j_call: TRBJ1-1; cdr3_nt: TGTGCCAGTAGGGGGACAGGAAGAAACACTGAAGCTTTCTTT; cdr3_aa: CASRGTGRNTEAFF
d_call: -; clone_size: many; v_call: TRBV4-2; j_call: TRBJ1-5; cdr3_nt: TGTGCCAGCAGCCAGGGCGACAATCAGCCCCAGCATTTT; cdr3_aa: CASSQGDNQPQHF
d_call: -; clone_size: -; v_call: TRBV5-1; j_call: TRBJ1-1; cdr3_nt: TGCGCCAGCAGATACGATACTGAAGCTTTCTTT; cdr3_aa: CASRYDTEAFF
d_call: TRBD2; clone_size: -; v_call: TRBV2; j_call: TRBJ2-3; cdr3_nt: TGTGCCAGCAGTGAAGTAGCGGGGGAGATCACAGATACGCAGTATTTT; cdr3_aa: CASSEVAGEITDTQYF
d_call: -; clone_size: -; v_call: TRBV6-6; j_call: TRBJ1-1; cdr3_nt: TGTGCCAGCAGTTACTCGAAGGGGGGCATCAACACTGAAGCTTTCTTT; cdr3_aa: CASSYSKGGINTEAFF
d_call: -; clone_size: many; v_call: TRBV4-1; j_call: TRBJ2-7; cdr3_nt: TGCGCCAGCAGCCACGGAAACCCTTCCTACGAGCAGTACTTC; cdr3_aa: CASSHGNPSYEQYF
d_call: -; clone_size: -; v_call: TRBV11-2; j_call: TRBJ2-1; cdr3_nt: TGTGCCAGCACCAGGGCCGAAAGCTCCTACAATGAGCAGTTCTTC; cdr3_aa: CASTRAESSYNEQFF
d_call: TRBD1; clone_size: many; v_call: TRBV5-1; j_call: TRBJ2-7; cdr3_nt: TGCGCCACCAGACAGGGGGATACGAGTGAGCAGTACTTC; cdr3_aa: CATRQGDTSEQYF
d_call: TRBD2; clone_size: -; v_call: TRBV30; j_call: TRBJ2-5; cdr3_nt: TGTGCCTGGAGGGACATAGGGAGGCCGGGAGGACGAGAGACCCAGTACTTC; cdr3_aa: CAWRDIGRPGGRETQYF